One sample yielded the 18 T cell receptor beta chains listed below, sequenced in a study of T cells in localized non-small cell lung cancer. Measured with immunoSEQ multiplex PCR; TCRdb has only the in-frame clones, and not every one. The sample carries tens of thousands of clones, about 87% recorded once. Specimen: peripheral blood, collected before any cancer treatment. These receptors all stem from a woman aged 35-70 years with stage I lung adenocarcinoma.

The chain uses TRBV28 and TRBJ1-4; possibly TRBD1 for D (6 bases). The V gene lost 4 bases and the J gene lost 6 bases, with 15 bases spanning the gap. Germline CDR1 reads MDHEN; CDR2 reads SYDVKM. The CDR3 has 15 residues. As DNA, the CDR3 is TGTGCCAGCAGTTCCCCAGGGGAAGCAGATGAAAAACTGTTTTTT. As protein: CASSSPGEADEKLFF.

This chain uses TRBV27 with TRBJ1-2, with 7 nucleotides matching TRBD1. The CDR3 extends over 16 amino acids. The V gene end was trimmed by 7 bases and the J gene end by 8 bases; junction bases not matched to a gene: 19. Germline lookup yields CDR1 MNHEY and CDR2 SMNVEV (reference sequence). The DNA for the CDR3 is TGTGCCAGCACCCCAGCCGGCTTGACAGGGAATATAGGCTACACCTTC. Amino acid sequence: CASTPAGLTGNIGYTF.

This chain joins TRBV11-2 and TRBJ1-4; TRBD1 matches 9 bases. V gave up 0 bases and J gave up 6 bases; unmatched junction bases: 5. The CDR3 is 16 amino acids. From germline, CDR1 is SGHAT and CDR2 FQNNGV. CDR3 amino acids: CASSLDFGTGYEKLFF. Written as DNA, the CDR3 is TGTGCCAGCAGCTTAGACTTCGGGACAGGGTATGAAAAACTGTTTTTT. Filled out from reference TRBV11-2 and TRBJ1-4, the complete variable domain reads EAGVAQSPRYKIIEKRQSVAFWCNPISGHATLYWYQQILGQGPKLLIQFQNNGVVDDSQLPKDRFSAERLKGVDSTLKIQPAKLEDSAVYLCASSLDFGTGYEKLFFGSGTQLSVL.

The chain uses TRBV9 and TRBJ2-2; 7 bases line up with TRBD2. From germline, CDR1 is SGDLS and CDR2 YYNGEE. This CDR3 has 17 residues. V dropped 0 bases and J dropped 1; count of bases not matched to a gene: 6. CDR3 residues: CASSVASGGRNTGELFF. CDR3 nucleotides: TGTGCCAGCAGCGTAGCTAGTGGCGGGAGGAACACCGGGGAGCTGTTTTTT. The full variable domain, rest sourced from reference TRBV9 and TRBJ2-2, is DSGVTQTPKHLITATGQRVTLRCSPRSGDLSVYWYQQSLDQGLQFLIQYYNGEERAKGNILERFSAQQFPDLHSELNLSSLELGDSALYFCASSVASGGRNTGELFFGEGSRLTVL.

The genes are TRBV18 and TRBJ2-7; D is undetermined. Germline V gene lookup returns CDR1 KGHSH and CDR2 LQKENI. The CDR3 runs 13 residues. With 3 bases removed from V and 1 base from J, the gap between germline ends came to 7 bases. Written as DNA, the CDR3 is TGTGCCAGCTCACCTGGCAATTCCTACGAGCAGTACTTC. Protein: CASSPGNSYEQYF.

The genes are TRBV5-4 and TRBJ2-3; tentative D call: TRBD1 (5 bases). Germline CDR1 SGHNT, CDR2 YYREEE (reference sequence). Trimming cost V 1 base and J 5 bases, with 17 bases left between them. This CDR3 contains 16 residues. CDR3 region: CASSLRGVLVGDTQYF. CDR3 sequence (DNA): TGTGCCAGCAGCTTGAGGGGTGTCCTTGTAGGAGATACGCAGTATTTT.

This chain uses TRBV21-1 with TRBJ2-1; TRBD2, the table's D call, was not compared with the DNA. TRBV21-1 is tagged as a pseudogene. The CDR3 sequence is 19 residues long. The CDR3 sequence: CASSTTGGSGTHSYNEQFF. DNA for the CDR3: TGTGCCAGCAGCACAACGGGGGGTAGCGGGACCCACTCCTACAATGAGCAGTTCTTC.

The chain has TRBV18 and TRBJ1-1; tentatively, D is TRBD1 (5 bases). The CDR3 is 15 residues long. From germline, CDR1 is KGHSH and CDR2 LQKENI. V dropped 2 bases and J dropped 4 bases, with 14 bases sitting between them. CDR3 region: CASSPFGGEGTEAFF. DNA for the CDR3: TGTGCCAGCTCACCATTCGGGGGAGAGGGCACTGAAGCTTTCTTT.

This clone was detected once. This sequence joins TRBV19 and TRBJ2-6, with a possible D match to TRBD1 (6 bases). Trimming left V 9 bases short and J 0 bases short, with 21 bases between. This CDR3 comprises 18 residues. In germline, CDR1 is LNHDA, CDR2 SQIVND (reference sequence). The CDR3 reads CASKPAGDGFSGANVLTF. As DNA, the CDR3 is TGTGCCAGCAAACCAGCAGGGGACGGATTCTCTGGGGCCAACGTCCTGACTTTC. The full variable domain, with the rest looked up from reference TRBV19 and TRBJ2-6, is DGGITQSPKYLFRKEGQNVTLSCEQNLNHDAMYWYRQDPGQGLRLIYYSQIVNDFQKGDIAEGYSVSREKKESFPLTVTSAQKNPTAFYLCASKPAGDGFSGANVLTFGAGSRLTVL.

The V call is TRBV2, the J call TRBJ2-2; D is perhaps TRBD1 or TRBD2 (6 bases each). CDR1 and CDR2 from the germline V gene are SNHLY and FYNNEI. Trimming left V 5 bases short and J 4 bases short, with 17 bases between. The length of the CDR3 is 16 residues. In DNA, the CDR3 is TGTGCCAGCAGTACCCGCCCCGGGGGCGCCACCGGGGAGCTGTTTTTT. Its translation is CASSTRPGGATGELFF.

This chain connects TRBV19 to TRBJ2-1; 13 bases are shared with TRBD2. The J segment lost 4 bases and the V segment lost 1 base, leaving 4 bases of the junction unmatched. The CDR3 runs to 17 residues. Germline assignment: CDR1 LNHDA and CDR2 SQIVND (reference sequence). The DNA for the CDR3 is TGTGCCAGTAGTATAGGGACTAGCGGGAGAGGATACAATGAGCAGTTCTTC. Its translation: CASSIGTSGRGYNEQFF.

The chain joins TRBV30 to TRBJ2-3, with a weak D call TRBD2 (6 bases). V shed 2 bases and J shed 6 bases, with 27 bases lying between them. The V gene's germline CDR1 is GTSNPN and CDR2 SVGIG (reference sequence). This CDR3 is built from 18 residues. In DNA, the CDR3 is TGTGCCTGGAGTACGGGGTGGGAGCGGGCGTCGGAGGCGGATACGCAGTATTTT. This gives the protein CAWSTGWERASEADTQYF.

The chain is built from TRBV19 and TRBJ1-2; perhaps TRBD1 as D (5 bases). This CDR3 region has 17 residues. V lost 5 bases and J 3 bases, leaving 22 bases between the germline ends. Per germline, CDR1 LNHDA and CDR2 SQIVND (reference sequence). DNA for the CDR3: TGTGCCAGTAGTGGAGCGGGGCAAAAGATCCACCACTATGGCTACACCTTC. This translates into CASSGAGQKIHHYGYTF.

The chain is built from TRBV5-4 and TRBJ2-1; the match to TRBD2 covers 9 bases. CDR1 is SGHNT, CDR2 YYREEE, per germline (reference sequence). This CDR3 has 15 amino acids. After removal of 0 bases from V and 4 bases from J, the junction contained 2 bases not matched to a gene. The CDR3 bases are TGTGCCAGCAGCTTGGGCGGGAGGGGGTACAATGAGCAGTTCTTC. Translation: CASSLGGRGYNEQFF.

CDR3 protein: CAWSRALVNEQFF. CDR3 nucleotide sequence: TGTGCCTGGAGTCGGGCCCTCGTCAACGAGCAGTTCTTC. The gene calls are TRBV30 and TRBJ2-1; D is undetermined. V lost 2 bases, J lost 10 bases, and 15 bases lay in between. Per germline, CDR1 GTSNPN and CDR2 SVGIG (reference sequence). The CDR3 sequence is 13 residues long.

The chain uses TRBV6-1 and TRBJ1-4; maybe TRBD1 (5 bases). CDR1 and CDR2 from the germline V gene are MNHNS and SASEGT. CDR3 length equals 18 residues. V lost 0 bases and J 4 bases, leaving 18 bases between the germline ends. As DNA, the CDR3 is TGTGCCAGCAGTGAAGCGCTTCGCGGGGCAGGGTTTAATGAAAAACTGTTTTTT. Its protein is CASSEALRGAGFNEKLFF.

The chain carries TRBV7-3 and TRBJ2-5; D not certain. The CDR3 has 14 amino acids. The germline V gene encodes CDR1 SGHTA and CDR2 FQGTGA. V lost 1 base to trimming and J lost 5 bases, with 11 bases between them. The CDR3 here is CASSLMAGLETQYF. As DNA, the CDR3 is TGTGCCAGCAGCTTAATGGCAGGTCTGGAGACCCAGTACTTC.

The chain is built from TRBV2 and TRBJ2-5; the match to TRBD1 covers 7 bases. Germline V gene lookup returns CDR1 SNHLY and CDR2 FYNNEI. The CDR3 length is 14 residues. The V and J ends lost 3 bases and 2 bases, in that order; junction bases with no gene match: 3. For the CDR3, the DNA is TGTGCCAGCAGTGAGGGCAGGGGGCAAGAGACCCAGTACTTC. Translating it yields CASSEGRGQETQYF.